A single sample gave rise to the 29 T cell receptor beta chains below, sequenced in a study of Ad26.COV2.S vaccination and SARS-CoV-2 variants. Assay: immunoSEQ multiplex PCR; the TCRdb copy retains only in-frame clones and omits some. The sample shows roughly 320,000 clones, roughly 84% of them seen only once. This sample's treatment: roughly 20 received Ad26.COV2.S at low or high dose, single or two shots; 5 received placebo; per-sample allocation not given. Repertoires come from day 63 after the first vaccine or placebo injection. Sample: peripheral blood, taken in a trial of Ad26.COV2.S vaccine versus placebo. All receptors derive from a person aged 18 to 65 who received the Ad26.COV2.S COVID-19 vaccine or a placebo.

The J gene is TRBJ2-7, the V gene TRBV10-3, with 14 nucleotides matching TRBD2. After removal of 0 bases from V and 0 bases from J, the junction contained 4 bases not matched to a gene. Looked up from germline, CDR1 is ENHRY and CDR2 is SYGVKD. CDR3 length equals 18 residues. CDR3 sequence (DNA): TGTGCCATCAGTGAGTCGACTAGCGGGGGGGCGAGCTCCTACGAGCAGTACTTC. The encoded protein is CAISESTSGGASSYEQYF.

The V and J genes are TRBV19 and TRBJ1-1, with unresolved D. Per the germline V gene, CDR1 is LNHDA and CDR2 is SQIVND (reference sequence). CDR3 length: 15 residues. Trimming removed 1 base at V and 6 bases at J, with 15 bases between. Here the CDR3 reads CASSIGPRGMAEAFF. Written as DNA, the CDR3 is TGTGCCAGTAGTATAGGTCCCCGGGGAATGGCTGAAGCTTTCTTT.

A few counts support this clone. This chain's CDR3 is CATSDLSHQAGAFF. The CDR3 region has the DNA TGTGCCACCAGTGATTTGTCACATCAGGCAGGGGCTTTCTTT. The rearrangement uses TRBV24-1 and TRBJ1-1; tentatively, D is TRBD1 (5 bases). CDR1 is KGHDR and CDR2 is SFDVKD in the germline V gene. This CDR3 spans 14 amino acids. Trimming stripped 0 bases from V and 11 bases from J, with 15 bases between.

This sequence joins TRBV14 and TRBJ1-4, with unresolved D. Germline CDR1 is SGHDN and CDR2 is FVKESK. The V and J ends lost 2 bases and 4 bases respectively, with 11 bases between them. The CDR3 is 15 residues long. The chain's CDR3 is CASSQLRGYNEKLFF. The CDR3, as DNA: TGTGCCAGCAGCCAATTAAGAGGGTATAATGAAAAACTGTTTTTT. The full variable domain, with the rest looked up from reference TRBV14 and TRBJ1-4, is EAGVTQFPSHSVIEKGQTVTLRCDPISGHDNLYWYRRVMGKEIKFLLHFVKESKQDESGMPNNRFLAERTGGTYSTLKVQPAELEDSGVYFCASSQLRGYNEKLFFGSGTQLSVL.

V and J are TRBV9 and TRBJ1-2; D unresolved. With 3 bases removed from V and 2 bases from J, the gap between germline ends came to 5 bases. The germline V gene encodes CDR1 SGDLS and CDR2 YYNGEE. The CDR3 contains 12 residues. DNA for the CDR3: TGTGCCAGCAGCGAGGACAACTATGGCTACACCTTC. It specifies CASSEDNYGYTF.

V gene TRBV7-9 combines with J gene TRBJ2-1; D gene ambiguous. V lost 2 bases and J 9 bases, leaving 11 bases between the germline ends. Germline assignment: CDR1 SEHNR and CDR2 FQNEAQ (reference sequence). This CDR3 has 13 residues. The CDR3 sequence: CASSLPSLGEQFF. CDR3 DNA sequence: TGTGCCAGCAGCTTACCGAGCCTTGGTGAGCAGTTCTTC.

J is TRBJ1-6 and V is TRBV12-3 or TRBV12-4; D is ambiguous. The CDR3 totals 12 residues. Deletions cut 5 bases from V and 7 bases from J, with 6 bases between. The CDR3 bases are TGTGCCAGCAGTGTACAGAATTCACCCCTCCACTTT. Translated, it gives CASSVQNSPLHF.

The chain is built from TRBV15 and TRBJ1-2, with TRBD1 matching over 7 bases. V lost 1 base to trimming and J lost 3 bases; unmatched junction nucleotides: 5. The CDR3 has 15 residues. Germline CDR1 and CDR2: LNHNV and YYDKDF (reference sequence). CDR3 sequence: CATSRGSGTDYGYTF. In DNA form, the CDR3 reads TGTGCCACCAGCAGAGGGTCAGGGACAGACTATGGCTACACCTTC.

J is TRBJ1-1 and V is TRBV2; no clear D gene. Germline-derived CDR1 and CDR2 are SNHLY and FYNNEI. The germline V and J ends were trimmed by 8 bases and 6 bases, with 13 bases remaining between them. The CDR3 extends over 12 amino acids. The CDR3 here is CASSPGVAEAFF. CDR3 DNA sequence: TGTGCCAGCTCCCCCGGGGTGGCTGAAGCTTTCTTT.

This clone showed up just a few times. Germline is not matched at one junction end, which may reflect a read error. J is TRBJ2-7 and V is TRBV7-7; TRBD1 matches at 11 bases. The CDR3 sequence is 15 residues long. The V gene's germline CDR1 is SSHAT and CDR2 FNYEAQ (reference sequence). The CDR3 spells CASSIGQGAPYEQYF. The CDR3 DNA follows: TGTGCTAGCAGCATAGGACAGGGGGCCCCCTACGAGCAGTACTTC. Looking up the rest from reference TRBV7-7 and TRBJ2-7 gives the full variable domain: GAGVSQSPRYKVTKRGQDVTLRCDPISSHATLYWYQQALGQGPEFLTYFNYEAQPDKSGLPSDRFSAERPEGSISTLTIQRTEQRDSAMYRCASSIGQGAPYEQYFGPGTRLTVT.

The CDR3 here is CASSEETSTGIPTEAFF. The CDR3 DNA is TGTGCCAGCAGCGAAGAAACCTCGACGGGAATTCCGACTGAAGCTTTCTTT. The chain employs TRBV21-1 and TRBJ1-1. TRBV21-1 is an annotated pseudogene. The CDR3 spans 17 residues.

J is TRBJ1-1 and V is TRBV5-1, with D uncertain. V lost 0 bases to trimming and J lost 1 base, with 7 bases between them. From germline, CDR1 is SGHRS and CDR2 YFSETQ. The CDR3 is made up of 14 amino acids. CDR3: CASSLDGRNTEAFF. DNA of the CDR3: TGCGCCAGCAGCTTGGATGGCAGGAACACTGAAGCTTTCTTT.

The chain combines TRBV6-6 with TRBJ2-7, with TRBD2 as a possible D gene (6 bases). Trimming cost V 0 bases and J 7 bases, with 13 bases left between them. In germline, CDR1 is MNHNY, CDR2 SVGAGI (reference sequence). The CDR3 is 14 residues long. The CDR3 protein is CASSYSSAGNEQYF. The CDR3 DNA reads TGTGCCAGCAGTTACTCGAGCGCGGGGAATGAGCAGTACTTC.

The count of this clone is one. This rearrangement joins TRBV5-1 to TRBJ1-2, with 7 bases identical to TRBD1. The CDR3 contains 16 residues. Germline V gives CDR1 SGHRS, CDR2 YFSETQ. Trimming removed 2 bases from V and 1 base from J; junction bases left unmatched: 8. The chain's CDR3 is CASSFSGTEFNYGYTF. For the CDR3, the DNA is TGCGCCAGCAGCTTTTCCGGGACAGAGTTTAACTATGGCTACACCTTC.

This clone was picked up one time. The chain is built from TRBV5-5 and TRBJ2-3; D gene ambiguous. Trimming cost V 0 bases and J 5 bases, with 13 bases left between them. CDR1 and CDR2 (germline): SGHKS, YYEKEE (reference sequence). This CDR3 spans 15 amino acids. CDR3 sequence (DNA): TGTGCCAGCAGCTTGGTGGATTTGGCCCAAGATACGCAGTATTTT. Encoded protein: CASSLVDLAQDTQYF.

The rearrangement links TRBV6-2 or TRBV6-3 to TRBJ1-1; D is uncertain. Germline V gene sequence: CDR1 MNHEY, CDR2 SVGEGT. The CDR3 consists of 15 residues. Trimming removed 2 bases from V and 1 base from J, with 11 bases in between. CDR3 nucleotides: TGTGCCAGCAGTTACCTTCCGGGTTCGAACACTGAAGCTTTCTTT. It translates to CASSYLPGSNTEAFF.

This clone was seen a handful of times. The J gene is TRBJ2-1, the V gene TRBV6-5, with 9 bases aligning to TRBD1. CDR3 length: 14 residues. Per the germline V gene, CDR1 is MNHEY and CDR2 is SVGAGI. After removal of 5 bases from V and 15 bases from J, the junction contained 14 bases not matched to a gene. Here the CDR3 reads CASSLRDRDGQRFF. As DNA, the CDR3 is TGTGCCAGCAGTCTCCGGGACAGGGACGGTCAGAGGTTCTTC.

V gene TRBV10-1 combines with J gene TRBJ2-7; maybe TRBD2 (6 bases). Germline values: CDR1 WNHNN, CDR2 SYGVQD (reference sequence). Trimming stripped 6 bases from V and 3 bases from J, with 15 bases between. CDR3 size: 14 residues. This chain's CDR3 is CASRGTPGRYEQYF. Here the CDR3 DNA reads TGCGCCAGCAGAGGGACTCCCGGCCGCTACGAGCAGTACTTC.

This clone was seen a handful of times. V and J are TRBV14 and TRBJ1-1; D is unclear. V lost 0 bases to trimming and J lost 11 bases, with 16 bases between them. This CDR3 is 14 amino acids long. CDR1 SGHDN and CDR2 FVKESK come from the germline V gene. CDR3 sequence (DNA): TGTGCCAGCAGCCAAGATATCGGGCCCACTCGGGCTTTCTTT. Translating it yields CASSQDIGPTRAFF.

This chain's CDR3 is CASSQDYKTFMAGELFF. The CDR3 DNA follows: TGCGCCAGCAGCCAAGATTATAAGACTTTTATGGCCGGGGAGCTGTTTTTT. The chain couples TRBV4-3 to TRBJ2-2; D unclear. V was cut by 0 bases and J by 6 bases, with 17 bases left in between. Per germline, CDR1 LGHNA and CDR2 YSLEER. This CDR3 region has 17 residues.

The rearrangement links TRBV4-1 to TRBJ2-3; D perhaps matches TRBD2 (6 bases). The CDR3 covers 13 residues. Trimming cost V 3 bases and J 6 bases, with 10 bases left between them. CDR1 MGHRA and CDR2 YSYEKL come from the germline V gene. The DNA of the CDR3 is TGCGCCAGCAGCCAGTGGAGGGAGGATACGCAGTATTTT. As protein: CASSQWREDTQYF.

This chain joins TRBV24-1 and TRBJ2-3; D possibly corresponds to TRBD1 (6 bases). The V end was cut by 9 bases, the J end by 0 bases, with 9 bases between. Germline CDR1 reads KGHDR; CDR2 reads SFDVKD. This CDR3 is built from 13 residues. The CDR3 DNA reads TGTGCCACCGGGACACCCAGCACAGATACGCAGTATTTT. It specifies CATGTPSTDTQYF.

This clone showed up just a few times. This chain uses TRBV5-4 with TRBJ2-7, with TRBD1 as a possible D gene (5 bases). Trimming took off 3 bases at V and 0 bases at J, with 10 bases between the two ends. This CDR3 contains 14 residues. Germline values: CDR1 SGHNT, CDR2 YYREEE (reference sequence). CDR3 DNA: TGTGCCAGCAGCTCACAGGACACCTCCTACGAGCAGTACTTC. Translated: CASSSQDTSYEQYF.

This sequence joins TRBV20-1 and TRBJ2-1; D is undetermined. Germline V gene lookup returns CDR1 DFQATT and CDR2 SNEGSKA (reference sequence). This CDR3 comprises 11 residues. Trimming removed 2 bases from V and 9 bases from J, with 8 bases in between. CDR3 DNA sequence: TGCAGTGCTAGATTAGATAGTGAGCAGTTCTTC. Its protein product is CSARLDSEQFF.

This rearrangement joins TRBV2 to TRBJ2-7; D unresolved. CDR3 length: 13 amino acids. The germline V and J ends were trimmed by 5 bases and 0 bases, with 8 bases remaining between them. Germline CDR1 reads SNHLY; CDR2 reads FYNNEI. CDR3: CASSLTVSYEQYF. The CDR3 DNA reads as TGTGCCAGCAGTCTTACAGTCTCCTACGAGCAGTACTTC.

V gene TRBV14 combines with J gene TRBJ1-5; D is uncertain. This CDR3 has 13 amino acids. Germline-derived CDR1 and CDR2 are SGHDN and FVKESK. The ends were cut back, 3 bases at V and 6 bases at J, with 9 bases in the middle. The DNA for the CDR3 is TGTGCCAGCAGCCAGGGCCCCACTCAGCCCCAGCATTTT. It is translated as CASSQGPTQPQHF.

The rearrangement links TRBV11-3 to TRBJ2-5, with 13 bases fitting TRBD2. V was clipped by 1 base and J by 4 bases; unmatched bases: 0. The CDR3 has 15 residues. Looked up from germline, CDR1 is SGHNT and CDR2 is YENEEA. For the CDR3, the DNA is TGTGCCAGCAGCTTAGGGACTAGCGGGAGAGAGACCCAGTACTTC. Amino acid sequence: CASSLGTSGRETQYF. Full variable domain (outside the CDR3, taken from reference TRBV11-3 and TRBJ2-5): EAGVVQSPRYKIIEKKQPVAFWCNPISGHNTLYWYLQNLGQGPELLIRYENEEAVDDSQLPKDRFSAERLKGVDSTLKIQPAELGDSAVYLCASSLGTSGRETQYFGPGTRLLVL.

The chain couples TRBV2 to TRBJ1-6; D remains unclear. Germline lookup yields CDR1 SNHLY and CDR2 FYNNEI. With 8 bases removed from V and 3 bases from J, the gap between germline ends came to 11 bases. The CDR3 length is 14 residues. CDR3: CASSPRGYNSPLHF. The CDR3 coding sequence is TGTGCCAGCTCTCCTCGGGGCTATAATTCACCCCTCCACTTT.

The chain has TRBV29-1 and TRBJ1-3; D unclear. Trimming stripped 4 bases from V and 0 bases from J, with 4 bases between. The CDR3 loop spans 12 amino acids. Germline assignment: CDR1 SQVTM and CDR2 ANQGSEA. The CDR3 reads CSVGHSGNTIYF. For the CDR3, the DNA is TGCAGCGTTGGGCACTCTGGAAACACCATATATTTT.